The rows below give T cell receptor beta chains drawn from one sample of a study of cytomegalovirus exposure and HLA in healthy donors. The table came from immunoSEQ multiplex PCR; TCRdb's copy has only in-frame clones and leaves some out. The sample yields roughly 130,000 clones, about 8.5% seen once. The sample consisted of PBMCs. Receptors originate from a man aged 40-49 years in good health and CMV-seronegative. CDR3s include the opening cysteine and the closing phenylalanine or tryptophan. D genes are given only for firm matches. A clone size is listed for some rows: how often the clone was seen (once, few, many), or a class if it is expanded.

>TRBV28|TRBD2|TRBJ2-1|few
TGTGCCAGCAGTCCTAGCAGCGGGGCCTACACTGAGCAGTTCTTC
CASSPSSGAYTEQFF
>TRBV4-1|TRBD1|TRBJ2-7|-
TGCGCCAGCAGCTCCGCGGACAGGGGGAAAGACTACGAGCAGTACTTC
CASSSADRGKDYEQYF
>TRBV18|-|TRBJ1-1|-
TGTGCCAGCTCACCAGAGACAGGATTTGGCACTGAAGCTTTCTTT
CASSPETGFGTEAFF
>TRBV7-8|-|TRBJ2-5|few
TGTGCCAGCAGTTCCCTGACAGGTCAAGAGACCCAGTACTTC
CASSSLTGQETQYF
>TRBV27|TRBD2|TRBJ2-2|-
TGTGCCACCGCAGCGGGGGGGCAAACCGGGGAGCTGTTTTTT
CATAAGGQTGELFF
>TRBV30|-|TRBJ2-2|few
TGTGCCTGGAGCGCCTCGGGGTCTGGGGAGCTGTTTTTT
CAWSASGSGELFF
>TRBV29-1|TRBD1|TRBJ1-3|-
TGCAGCGTGGGGACAGGAGGAAACACCATATATTTT
CSVGTGGNTIYF
>TRBV5-1|TRBD1|TRBJ1-1|few
TGCGCCAGCAGTCAGGGACAGGGAGTGAACACTGAAGCTTTCTTT
CASSQGQGVNTEAFF
>TRBV13|-|TRBJ1-4|few
TGTGCCAGCAGCTTAGGCCCCGCGCATGGGGGGAAACTGTTTTTT
CASSLGPAHGGKLFF
>TRBV27|-|TRBJ2-6|-
TGTGCCAGCAGTAAGGGGCTTGGCGTCGGGTCTGGGGCCAACGTCCTGACTTTC
CASSKGLGVGSGANVLTF
>TRBV2|-|TRBJ1-5|-
TGTGCCAGCAGTGGGCGGGACCTCCTAACTCAGCCCCAGCATTTT
CASSGRDLLTQPQHF
>TRBV6-1|-|TRBJ1-2|-
TGTGCCAGCAGTGAAGCGCGGGGGACGGGCTACACCTTC
CASSEARGTGYTF
>TRBV4-2|-|TRBJ1-2|-
TGTGCCAGAGGAGGGGACGAAGTTGGCTACACCTTC
CARGGDEVGYTF
>TRBV4-1|-|TRBJ2-3|few
TGCGCCAGCAGCCAAGATGCCAGGGCTGGTAGCACAGATACGCAGTATTTT
CASSQDARAGSTDTQYF
>TRBV11-2|-|TRBJ2-1|-
TGTGCCAGCAGCCGTTACCGGGGGGCCGACTACAATGAGCAGTTCTTC
CASSRYRGADYNEQFF
>TRBV2|-|TRBJ2-1|-
TGTGCCAGCAGTGACCCTGATAGAAATGAGCAGTTCTTC
CASSDPDRNEQFF
>TRBV4-2|-|TRBJ1-1|-
TGTGCCAGCAGCAGAACACGGCTGGGCTTCATGAACACTGAAGCTTTCTTT
CASSRTRLGFMNTEAFF
>TRBV29-1|-|TRBJ2-7|-
TGCAGCGTTGAAGTAGGGGGGGCTTCCTACGAGCAGTACTTC
CSVEVGGASYEQYF
>TRBV19|-|TRBJ1-1|few
TGTGCCAGTATCGGGACTGAAGCTTTCTTT
CASIGTEAFF
>TRBV4-1|-|TRBJ1-2|few
TGCGCCAGCAGCCAACAGGGATTTAACTATGGCTACACCTTC
CASSQQGFNYGYTF
>TRBV5-1|-|TRBJ2-5|-
TGCGCCAGCAGCTTGGGAGCGCAGAGAGATACCCAGTACTTC
CASSLGAQRDTQYF